Following are 15 T cell receptor beta chains from one sample sequenced in a study of T-cell memory formation after mild COVID-19. TCRdb redid the calling of the 5' RACE reads with MiXCR, one entry per CDR3 protein. Of some 100,000 distinct CDR3 sequences detected, 11% appear once; the ten largest clones hold 40%. Specimen: PBMCs or a T cell subset sorted from them (not recorded which). The receptors shown here come from a young man who had mild COVID-19 (a few samples of this study predate the infection). Cell type and time point are not known.

The chain employs TRBV7-9 and TRBJ2-2, with unresolved D. The CDR3 runs to 14 residues. Germline V gives CDR1 SEHNR, CDR2 FQNEAQ (reference sequence). The V and J ends lost 4 bases and 4 bases respectively, with 10 bases between them. The CDR3 nucleotides are TGTGCCAGCAGCTCCGTGTTCGGCACCGGGGAGCTGTTTTTT. This encodes CASSSVFGTGELFF.

The V call is TRBV9, the J call TRBJ2-2, with TRBD2 matching 9 bases. This CDR3 spans 15 amino acids. The trim removed 4 bases at V and 1 base at J, leaving 2 bases unmatched. The germline CDR1 and CDR2 sequences are SGDLS and YYNGEE. The CDR3 sequence is CASSNSGGNTGELFF. DNA for the CDR3: TGTGCCAGCAGCAATAGCGGGGGGAACACCGGGGAGCTGTTTTTT.

The rearrangement links TRBV2 to TRBJ1-1, with TRBD1 as a possible D gene (6 bases). Germline V gives CDR1 SNHLY, CDR2 FYNNEI. The CDR3 has 14 amino acids. V dropped 10 bases and J dropped 1 base, with 16 bases sitting between them. The CDR3 bases are TGTGCCACCCAACAGGGTTCAGGGAACACTGAAGCTTTCTTT. This sequence encodes CATQQGSGNTEAFF.

This clonotype was counted only a few times. The V and J genes are TRBV4-1 and TRBJ1-1; TRBD1 matches at 9 bases. Germline V gene data show CDR1 as MGHRA and CDR2 as YSYEKL. This CDR3 is 15 amino acids long. Trimming at V came to 4 bases and at J to 3 bases, leaving 6 bases not matched to a gene. This CDR3 is CASSLRDRDHTEAFF. The CDR3 nucleotides are TGCGCCAGCAGCCTTCGGGACAGGGATCACACTGAAGCTTTCTTT.

This clonotype was seen many times. This chain uses TRBV6-5 with TRBJ2-1; 9 bases match TRBD1. The CDR3 sequence is 14 residues long. Germline lookup yields CDR1 MNHEY and CDR2 SVGAGI. The trim removed 2 bases at V and 6 bases at J, leaving 2 bases unmatched. CDR3 sequence (DNA): TGTGCCAGCAGTTACGGGACAGGGACCAATGAGCAGTTCTTC. Its translation is CASSYGTGTNEQFF.

This clonotype was found a few times. This chain joins TRBV29-1 and TRBJ1-1, with D perhaps matching TRBD1 (5 bases). The germline V and J ends were trimmed by 0 bases and 7 bases, with 15 bases remaining between them. The CDR3 spans 14 residues. Germline lookup yields CDR1 SQVTM and CDR2 ANQGSEA. The CDR3 DNA follows: TGCAGCGTTGAAGATTGGAACAGGTTCGGTGAAGCTTTCTTT. The encoded protein is CSVEDWNRFGEAFF.

This clonotype was seen a few times. V gene TRBV15 combines with J gene TRBJ2-3; perhaps D is TRBD1 or TRBD2 (5 bases each). Germline V gives CDR1 LNHNV, CDR2 YYDKDF (reference sequence). V shed 6 bases and J shed 5 bases, with 18 bases lying between them. CDR3 size: 15 residues. The CDR3 sequence is CATSLKGTGRDTQYF. CDR3 DNA: TGTGCCACCAGTCTAAAGGGGACGGGTCGAGATACGCAGTATTTT.

This clonotype was picked up a small number of times. This chain uses TRBV7-2 with TRBJ2-1, with 13 bases identical to TRBD2. J gave up 4 bases and V 5 bases, and 5 bases lay outside the gene matches. This CDR3 region has 16 residues. Germline loops: CDR1 SGHTA, CDR2 FQGNSA. The DNA for the CDR3 is TGTGCCAGCAGCGCCAGACTAGCGGGGGGATACAATGAGCAGTTCTTC. This sequence encodes CASSARLAGGYNEQFF.

The table lists this clonotype with a few counts. The CDR3 here is CASSPQIGDTDTQYF. Written as DNA, the CDR3 is TGTGCCAGCAGTCCTCAGATAGGAGACACAGATACGCAGTATTTT. The genes are TRBV6-2 or TRBV6-3 and TRBJ2-3; the D is unclear. V was clipped by 5 bases and J by 2 bases, with 14 bases between them. Germline values: CDR1 MNHEY, CDR2 SVGEGT. The CDR3 totals 15 residues.

This clonotype has more than one count but fewer than ten. The V and J genes are TRBV7-3 and TRBJ2-2; 8 nucleotides agree with TRBD2. V was pared by 5 bases and J by 1 base, with 3 bases of the junction left unmatched. Germline V gene lookup returns CDR1 SGHTA and CDR2 FQGTGA. There are 15 residues in the CDR3. The CDR3 protein is CASSPSGGNTGELFF. The CDR3 DNA sequence: TGTGCCAGCAGCCCAAGCGGGGGGAACACCGGGGAGCTGTTTTTT.

This clonotype was seen a handful of times. The chain combines TRBV6-5 with TRBJ1-2; D is unclear. This CDR3 is 14 amino acids long. The germline V gene has CDR1 MNHEY and CDR2 SVGAGI. The V end lost 0 bases, the J end lost 3 bases, and 8 bases lay between the germline ends. In DNA form, the CDR3 reads TGTGCCAGCAGTTACTCGTCTCAGTACTATGGCTACACCTTC. This gives the protein CASSYSSQYYGYTF.

This clonotype turned up a few times. The DNA of the CDR3 is TGTGCCAGCAGCGTCCAAGGGGGGGTTGCCACCGGGGAGCTGTTTTTT. It specifies CASSVQGGVATGELFF. The gene calls are TRBV9 and TRBJ2-2, with D perhaps TRBD2 (7 bases). Germline V gene sequence: CDR1 SGDLS, CDR2 YYNGEE. V dropped 2 bases and J dropped 4 bases, with 15 bases sitting between them. The CDR3 is made up of 16 amino acids. The variable domain in full, completed from reference TRBV9 and TRBJ2-2, reads DSGVTQTPKHLITATGQRVTLRCSPRSGDLSVYWYQQSLDQGLQFLIQYYNGEERAKGNILERFSAQQFPDLHSELNLSSLELGDSALYFCASSVQGGVATGELFFGEGSRLTVL.

The rearrangement links TRBV19 to TRBJ1-5; TRBD1 aligns across 9 bases. CDR1 is LNHDA, CDR2 SQIVND, per germline (reference sequence). V gave up 10 bases and J gave up 0 bases; unmatched junction bases: 7. The CDR3 contains 15 residues. In nucleotides, the CDR3 is TGTGCCACCACTTGGACAGGGGATAGCAATCAGCCCCAGCATTTT. Translated: CATTWTGDSNQPQHF.

The chain carries TRBV4-1 and TRBJ2-5, with 7 bases fitting TRBD2. The germline V gene has CDR1 MGHRA and CDR2 YSYEKL. With V trimmed by 4 bases and J by 0 bases, 5 bases remained unmatched. CDR3 length: 15 residues. CDR3 sequence reads: CASSPGGSYQETQYF. CDR3 nucleotides: TGCGCCAGCAGCCCCGGGGGGTCGTACCAAGAGACCCAGTACTTC.

This clonotype was picked up a small number of times. V is TRBV4-1 and J is TRBJ2-3; 10 nucleotides line up with TRBD2. Trimming took 1 base from V and 4 from J; bases not matched to a gene: 5. The germline V gene has CDR1 MGHRA and CDR2 YSYEKL. The CDR3 runs to 16 residues. CDR3 residues: CASSQAGLASSDTQYF. In DNA, the CDR3 is TGCGCCAGCAGCCAAGCGGGACTAGCGTCATCAGATACGCAGTATTTT.